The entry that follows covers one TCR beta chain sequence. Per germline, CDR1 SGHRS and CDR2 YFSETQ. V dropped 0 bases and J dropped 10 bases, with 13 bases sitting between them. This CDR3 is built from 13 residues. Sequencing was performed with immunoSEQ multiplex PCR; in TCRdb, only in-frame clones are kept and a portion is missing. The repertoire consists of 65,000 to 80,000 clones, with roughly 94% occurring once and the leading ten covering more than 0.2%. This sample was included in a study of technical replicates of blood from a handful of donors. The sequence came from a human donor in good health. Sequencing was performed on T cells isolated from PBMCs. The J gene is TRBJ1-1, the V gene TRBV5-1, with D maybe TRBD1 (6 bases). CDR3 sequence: CASSLVRGAGAFF. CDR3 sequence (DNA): TGCGCCAGCAGCTTGGTCCGGGGGGCTGGAGCTTTCTTT.